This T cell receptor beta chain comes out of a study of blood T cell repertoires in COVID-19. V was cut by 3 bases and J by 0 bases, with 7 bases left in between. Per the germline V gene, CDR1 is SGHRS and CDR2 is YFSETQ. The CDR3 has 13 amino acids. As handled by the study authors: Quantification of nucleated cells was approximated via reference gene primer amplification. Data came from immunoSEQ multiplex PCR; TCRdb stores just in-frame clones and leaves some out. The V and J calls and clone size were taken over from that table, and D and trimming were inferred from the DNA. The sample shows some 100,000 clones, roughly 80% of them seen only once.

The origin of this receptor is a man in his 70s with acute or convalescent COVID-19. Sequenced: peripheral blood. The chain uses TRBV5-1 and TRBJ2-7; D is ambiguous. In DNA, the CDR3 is TGCGCCAGCAGCTCCCCGGTCTCCTACGAGCAGTACTTC. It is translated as CASSSPVSYEQYF.